The rows below give T cell receptor beta chains drawn from one sample of a study of tumor-infiltrating lymphocytes in oesophageal squamous cell carcinoma. MiXCR, run by TCRdb on the PCR reads, gives a single entry per CDR3 protein. Seen here are about 14,000 distinct CDR3 sequences, 45% to 50% observed once, and the top ten hold about 14%. The sequencing input was blood. The source of these receptors is a male donor with esophageal squamous cell carcinoma. CDR3s include the opening cysteine and the closing phenylalanine or tryptophan. Fields, in order: CDR3 protein, CDR3 DNA, clone size, J gene, D gene, V gene. D genes are given only for firm matches. Clone size is given for some rows only: seen once, a few or many times, or a class if the clone is expanded.

cdr3_aa: CASSLGVNGETQYF
cdr3_nt: TGTGCCAGCAGCCTAGGGGTAAATGGAGAGACCCAGTACTTC
clone_size: -
j_call: TRBJ2-5
d_call: -
v_call: TRBV11-2

cdr3_aa: CASSLGRNTDTQYF
cdr3_nt: TGTGCCAGCAGTTTGGGCAGAAACACAGATACGCAGTATTTT
clone_size: -
j_call: TRBJ2-3
d_call: -
v_call: TRBV27

cdr3_aa: CASSRTPLDFQETQYF
cdr3_nt: TGTGCCAGCAGCAGAACACCTCTCGACTTCCAAGAGACCCAGTACTTC
clone_size: -
j_call: TRBJ2-5
d_call: -
v_call: TRBV6-5

cdr3_aa: CASSRRDRGPWETQYF
cdr3_nt: TGTGCCAGCAGTAGACGGGACAGGGGGCCATGGGAGACCCAGTACTTC
clone_size: medium-sized
j_call: TRBJ2-5
d_call: TRBD1
v_call: TRBV6-1

cdr3_aa: CASSQPGQHNEQFF
cdr3_nt: TGTGCCAGCAGTCAACCGGGACAGCACAATGAGCAGTTCTTC
clone_size: -
j_call: TRBJ2-1
d_call: TRBD1
v_call: TRBV2

cdr3_aa: CSANLGDGNQPQHF
cdr3_nt: TGCAGTGCTAACCTGGGCGATGGCAATCAGCCCCAGCATTTT
clone_size: few
j_call: TRBJ1-5
d_call: -
v_call: TRBV20-1

cdr3_aa: CASSLAGSGGGDTQYF
cdr3_nt: TGTGCCAGCAGCTTAGCGGGTAGCGGGGGCGGGGATACGCAGTATTTT
clone_size: large
j_call: TRBJ2-3
d_call: TRBD2
v_call: TRBV7-6

cdr3_aa: CASSHSQGYEQYF
cdr3_nt: TGTGCCAGCAGCCACTCCCAGGGTTACGAGCAGTACTTC
clone_size: -
j_call: TRBJ2-7
d_call: -
v_call: TRBV7-3

cdr3_aa: CASSLVYSGGSNEQFF
cdr3_nt: TGTGCCAGCAGCTTAGTGTATTCAGGGGGCTCTAATGAGCAGTTCTTC
clone_size: large
j_call: TRBJ2-1
d_call: TRBD1
v_call: TRBV7-6

cdr3_aa: CASSPRQGSYEQYF
cdr3_nt: TGTGCCAGCAGCCCCAGACAGGGCTCCTACGAGCAGTACTTC
clone_size: -
j_call: TRBJ2-7
d_call: TRBD1
v_call: TRBV7-8

cdr3_aa: CASTPSTFLNYGYTF
cdr3_nt: TGTGCCAGCACCCCCTCCACCTTCCTCAACTATGGCTACACCTTC
clone_size: medium-sized
j_call: TRBJ1-2
d_call: -
v_call: TRBV27

cdr3_aa: CASSSGTYTYEQYF
cdr3_nt: TGTGCCAGCAGCTCCGGGACATACACCTACGAGCAGTACTTC
clone_size: -
j_call: TRBJ2-7
d_call: -
v_call: TRBV11-2

cdr3_aa: CASSTFMRDREDGYTF
cdr3_nt: TGTGCCAGTAGTACATTCATGAGGGACAGGGAGGATGGCTACACCTTC
clone_size: many
j_call: TRBJ1-2
d_call: TRBD1
v_call: TRBV19

cdr3_aa: CSAGDSWWGNEQFF
cdr3_nt: TGCAGTGCGGGGGACTCCTGGTGGGGCAATGAGCAGTTCTTC
clone_size: -
j_call: TRBJ2-1
d_call: -
v_call: TRBV20-1

cdr3_aa: CASSFTTGADSSYEQYF
cdr3_nt: TGTGCCAGCAGCTTTACCACTGGAGCGGATAGCTCCTACGAGCAGTACTTC
clone_size: -
j_call: TRBJ2-7
d_call: -
v_call: TRBV7-2

cdr3_aa: CASSPTVVRDTEAFF
cdr3_nt: TGTGCCAGCAGCCCGACTGTTGTCAGGGACACTGAAGCTTTCTTT
clone_size: -
j_call: TRBJ1-1
d_call: -
v_call: TRBV5-5

cdr3_aa: CASSAGETQYF
cdr3_nt: TGTGCCAGCAGTGCGGGAGAGACCCAGTACTTC
clone_size: medium-sized
j_call: TRBJ2-5
d_call: -
v_call: TRBV6-1

cdr3_aa: CASSPYDSSSGNTIYF
cdr3_nt: TGTGCCAGCTCACCATACGACAGTAGCTCTGGAAACACCATATATTTT
clone_size: -
j_call: TRBJ1-3
d_call: -
v_call: TRBV18

cdr3_aa: CASSLEGRLAKNIQYF
cdr3_nt: TGTGCCAGCAGCTTAGAAGGCAGATTAGCCAAAAACATTCAGTACTTC
clone_size: -
j_call: TRBJ2-4
d_call: -
v_call: TRBV7-3

cdr3_aa: CASSLYRGRVTGATEAFF
cdr3_nt: TGTGCCAGCAGCCTATACAGGGGGCGGGTTACAGGGGCCACTGAAGCTTTCTTT
clone_size: -
j_call: TRBJ1-1
d_call: TRBD1
v_call: TRBV12-3/TRBV12-4

cdr3_aa: CASSLVVGEQYF
cdr3_nt: TGCGCCAGCAGCTTGGTGGTGGGTGAGCAGTACTTC
clone_size: many
j_call: TRBJ2-5
d_call: -
v_call: TRBV5-4

cdr3_aa: CASGGTVDTQYF
cdr3_nt: TGTGCCAGCGGGGGTACTGTGGATACGCAGTATTTT
clone_size: -
j_call: TRBJ2-3
d_call: -
v_call: TRBV7-6

cdr3_aa: CASSLVPGTSGETQYF
cdr3_nt: TGTGCCAGCAGCTTAGTACCGGGGACTAGCGGAGAGACCCAGTACTTC
clone_size: -
j_call: TRBJ2-5
d_call: TRBD2
v_call: TRBV7-2

cdr3_aa: CASSFVSAGTPFSGANVLTF
cdr3_nt: TGTGCCAGCAGCTTCGTTTCTGCGGGGACACCTTTCTCTGGGGCCAACGTCCTGACTTTC
clone_size: large
j_call: TRBJ2-6
d_call: -
v_call: TRBV7-9

cdr3_aa: CASGTVGNTIYF
cdr3_nt: TGTGCCAGTGGGACGGTCGGAAACACCATATATTTT
clone_size: -
j_call: TRBJ1-3
d_call: -
v_call: TRBV7-1

cdr3_aa: CASRDRVYNEQFF
cdr3_nt: TGTGCCAGCCGGGACAGGGTATACAATGAGCAGTTCTTC
clone_size: -
j_call: TRBJ2-1
d_call: TRBD1
v_call: TRBV7-2

cdr3_aa: CASSSIQMDEQYF
cdr3_nt: TGTGCCAGCAGCTCCATACAGATGGATGAGCAGTACTTC
clone_size: -
j_call: TRBJ2-5
d_call: -
v_call: TRBV7-3

cdr3_aa: CASSLRRSTGELYF
cdr3_nt: TGTGCCAGCAGTTTACGGAGGAGCACCGGGGAGCTGTACTTC
clone_size: -
j_call: TRBJ2-5
d_call: -
v_call: TRBV27

cdr3_aa: CASSLVSQNTEAFF
cdr3_nt: TGTGCCAGCAGCTTAGTCAGCCAGAACACTGAAGCTTTCTTT
clone_size: -
j_call: TRBJ1-1
d_call: -
v_call: TRBV7-8

cdr3_aa: CASSPSGFRGEQFF
cdr3_nt: TGTGCCAGCAGTCCCTCGGGTTTCCGGGGTGAGCAGTTCTTC
clone_size: -
j_call: TRBJ2-1
d_call: -
v_call: TRBV11-3

cdr3_aa: CASSLTSGRDEQFF
cdr3_nt: TGTGCCAGCAGCTTGACTAGCGGGAGAGATGAGCAGTTCTTC
clone_size: once
j_call: TRBJ2-1
d_call: TRBD2
v_call: TRBV5-3

cdr3_aa: CASSREETQYF
cdr3_nt: TGTGCCAGCAGCCGGGAAGAGACCCAGTACTTC
clone_size: -
j_call: TRBJ2-5
d_call: -
v_call: TRBV7-8

cdr3_aa: CASSPSSLAGGTDTQYF
cdr3_nt: TGCGCCAGCAGCCCAAGTAGTTTAGCGGGTGGCACAGATACGCAGTATTTT
clone_size: many
j_call: TRBJ2-3
d_call: TRBD2
v_call: TRBV4-3

cdr3_aa: CASTYRVGRAFF
cdr3_nt: TGTGCCAGCACCTACAGGGTAGGGCGAGCTTTCTTT
clone_size: medium-sized
j_call: TRBJ1-1
d_call: -
v_call: TRBV12-3/TRBV12-4

cdr3_aa: CASSPTVPSYNEQFF
cdr3_nt: TGTGCCAGCAGCCCTACTGTACCCTCCTACAATGAGCAGTTCTTC
clone_size: few
j_call: TRBJ2-1
d_call: -
v_call: TRBV7-6

cdr3_aa: CASSLVLPNTGELFF
cdr3_nt: TGTGCCAGCAGCTTAGTACTACCGAACACCGGGGAGCTGTTTTTT
clone_size: once
j_call: TRBJ2-2
d_call: -
v_call: TRBV7-6

cdr3_aa: CASSRYQGRENEQYF
cdr3_nt: TGCGCCAGCAGCCGCTACCAAGGACGTGAGAACGAGCAGTACTTC
clone_size: many
j_call: TRBJ2-7
d_call: -
v_call: TRBV4-1

cdr3_aa: CASTLSDTQYF
cdr3_nt: TGTGCCAGCACCCTTTCAGATACGCAGTATTTT
clone_size: -
j_call: TRBJ2-3
d_call: -
v_call: TRBV7-8

cdr3_aa: CASSLVAGANVLNF
cdr3_nt: TGTGCCAGCAGCTTGGTAGCTGGGGCCAACGTCCTGAATTTC
clone_size: once
j_call: TRBJ2-6
d_call: -
v_call: TRBV7-3

cdr3_aa: CASSYGTSGLLPYEQYF
cdr3_nt: TGTGCCAGCAGCTACGGGACTAGCGGACTCTTACCCTACGAGCAGTACTTC
clone_size: many
j_call: TRBJ2-7
d_call: TRBD2
v_call: TRBV27

cdr3_aa: CASSALHSSYEQYF
cdr3_nt: TGTGCCAGCAGCGCGCTACACAGCTCCTACGAGCAGTACTTC
clone_size: -
j_call: TRBJ2-7
d_call: -
v_call: TRBV7-2

cdr3_aa: CASSIVGPGYGYTF
cdr3_nt: TGTGCCAGTAGTATAGTCGGACCCGGCTATGGCTACACCTTC
clone_size: many
j_call: TRBJ1-2
d_call: -
v_call: TRBV19

cdr3_aa: CASSFGLAGGGDTQYF
cdr3_nt: TGCGCCAGCAGCTTTGGACTAGCGGGAGGGGGAGATACGCAGTATTTT
clone_size: many
j_call: TRBJ2-3
d_call: TRBD2
v_call: TRBV5-1

cdr3_aa: CASSPTLDRAGYGYTF
cdr3_nt: TGTGCCAGCAGCCCAACCCTTGACAGGGCTGGGTATGGCTACACCTTC
clone_size: medium-sized
j_call: TRBJ1-2
d_call: TRBD1
v_call: TRBV5-4

cdr3_aa: CASSLGQGVDTQYF
cdr3_nt: TGCGCCAGCAGCTTGGGACAGGGGGTAGATACGCAGTATTTT
clone_size: medium-sized
j_call: TRBJ2-3
d_call: TRBD1
v_call: TRBV5-1

cdr3_aa: CASSPKVSEAFF
cdr3_nt: TGTGCCAGCAGCCCCAAGGTGTCTGAAGCTTTCTTT
clone_size: few
j_call: TRBJ1-1
d_call: -
v_call: TRBV12-3/TRBV12-4

cdr3_aa: CASGLGGGEAFF
cdr3_nt: TGTGCTAGTGGTTTGGGGGGCGGCGAAGCTTTCTTT
clone_size: once
j_call: TRBJ1-1
d_call: -
v_call: TRBV12-5

cdr3_aa: CASSYGGRGSYEQYF
cdr3_nt: TGTGCCAGCAGTTACGGGGGCCGCGGCTCCTACGAGCAGTACTTC
clone_size: -
j_call: TRBJ2-7
d_call: -
v_call: TRBV6-6

cdr3_aa: CASSLKIAGFTYNEQFF
cdr3_nt: TGTGCCAGCAGCTTAAAAATCGCGGGATTCACCTACAATGAGCAGTTCTTC
clone_size: -
j_call: TRBJ2-1
d_call: -
v_call: TRBV7-4

cdr3_aa: CASSPFNSGVETQYF
cdr3_nt: TGTGCCAGCAGCCCATTTAATAGCGGGGTCGAGACGCAGTATTTT
clone_size: -
j_call: TRBJ2-3
d_call: TRBD2
v_call: TRBV14

cdr3_aa: CAIKKGSGTQYF
cdr3_nt: TGTGCCATCAAAAAGGGTTCGGGGACCCAGTACTTC
clone_size: medium-sized
j_call: TRBJ2-5
d_call: -
v_call: TRBV10-3

cdr3_aa: CASSLQAGARHEQYF
cdr3_nt: TGTGCCAGCAGCTTACAAGCGGGTGCCCGCCACGAGCAGTACTTC
clone_size: -
j_call: TRBJ2-7
d_call: -
v_call: TRBV11-2

cdr3_aa: CASSQNGETQYF
cdr3_nt: TGTGCCAGCAGCCAGAATGGAGAGACCCAGTACTTC
clone_size: -
j_call: TRBJ2-5
d_call: -
v_call: TRBV3-1